The source of this T cell receptor (beta chain) is a study of blood T cell repertoires in COVID-19. Background on the study: The cDNA or gDNA used as material had been derived from T cells, B-cell-depleted T cells, or PBMCs.

As originally analysed: Using reference gene primer amplification, nucleated cell counts were estimated. Repertoires were generated with immunoSEQ multiplex PCR, while TCRdb's copy carries only in-frame clones and drops some. V and J calls and clone size follow that table, whereas D and trimming were derived from the DNA. Of 280,000 or so clones in the sample, around 88% are singletons; the top ten hold approximately 6%. The CDR3 is 17 residues long. Looked up from germline, CDR1 is GTSNPN and CDR2 is SVGIG (reference sequence). V was trimmed by 0 bases and J by 7 bases, leaving 25 bases between them. Two consecutive negative NP/OP PCR tests, clearance, or resolved symptoms defined Cohort 3 recovery.

The chain links TRBV30 to TRBJ2-7; TRBD2 is a possible D gene (6 bases). The clonotype comes from a woman between 40 and 50 years old who had recovered from COVID-19. The sample comprised PBMCs or T cells enriched from blood (not recorded which). The CDR3 nucleotides are TGTGCCTGGAGTGTGATGGGGAGGTCCGGTCGTTTCGGGGAGCAGTACTTC. Encoded protein: CAWSVMGRSGRFGEQYF.